This TCR beta chain was obtained from a study of cytotoxic CD8 clonotypes in ibrutinib-treated CLL. Overall study: After treatment lasting a median 12 months, range 6 to 36, response samples were collected.

In the case of this clone: As yet, its antigen is unknown.

Clones were sequenced by immunoSEQ multiplex PCR, and TCRdb holds only the in-frame ones, with some missing. The data show roughly 180,000 clones, approximately 84% seen once. The V end was cut by 1 base, the J end by 8 bases, with 15 bases between. The CDR3 runs 15 residues. Germline V gives CDR1 MGHRA, CDR2 YSYEKL. Study observations and caveats: Pretreatment clonality was elevated relative to age-matched healthy donors and paralleled circulating CD8+ T-cell counts. Clonotypes that were public were uncommon, and they contracted or stayed stable on treatment.

This chain uses TRBV4-1 with TRBJ2-1; the D is unclear. Here the sequenced sample was PBMCs, taken after 24 months of ibrutinib treatment. The clonotype was recovered from a human donor with chronic lymphocytic leukemia. The CDR3 region is CASSQGLLGPDEQFF. The CDR3 DNA is TGCGCCAGCAGCCAAGGTTTACTGGGCCCGGATGAGCAGTTCTTC.